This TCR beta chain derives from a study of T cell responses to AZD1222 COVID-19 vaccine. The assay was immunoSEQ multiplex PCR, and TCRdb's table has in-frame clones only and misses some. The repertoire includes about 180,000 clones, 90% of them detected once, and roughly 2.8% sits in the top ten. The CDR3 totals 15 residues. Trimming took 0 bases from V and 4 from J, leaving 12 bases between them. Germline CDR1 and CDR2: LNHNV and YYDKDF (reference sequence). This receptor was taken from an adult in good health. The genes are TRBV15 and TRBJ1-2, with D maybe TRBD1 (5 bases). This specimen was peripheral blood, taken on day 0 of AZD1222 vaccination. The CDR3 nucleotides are TGTGCCACCAGCAGAGATCTGGGGGAATTCTATGGCTACACCTTC. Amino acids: CATSRDLGEFYGYTF.